Included here is one T cell receptor (beta chain) sequence, with context. The sampling schedule covered blood at baseline, cycle 4 day 1, and cycle 7 day 1. Sequenced by immunoSEQ multiplex PCR; TCRdb stores in-frame clones only, minus some. The sample has 60,000 to 85,000 clones; about 80% are singletons. The data derive from a study of OX40 agonist ivuxolimab in advanced cancers. Germline V CDR1 and CDR2: MNHNY, SVGAGI (reference sequence). V lost 0 bases, J lost 10 bases, and 10 bases lay in between. This CDR3 has 14 residues. The TCR originated in an adult with an advanced solid tumor such as melanoma, head and neck, liver or kidney cancer. The chain couples TRBV6-6 to TRBJ1-6, with a possible D match to TRBD1 (5 bases). The starting material was CD4+ or CD8+ T cells sorted from blood, obtained in a trial of the OX40 agonist ivuxolimab. The CDR3, as DNA: TGTGCCAGCAGTTACTCAGGGGACGGATCACCCCTCCACTTT. Its translation: CASSYSGDGSPLHF.